Listed below are T cell receptor beta chains from one sample, sequenced in a study of cytomegalovirus exposure and HLA in healthy donors. Using immunoSEQ multiplex PCR, the repertoire was profiled, and TCRdb retains in-frame clones only, with some absent. The repertoire holds around 220,000 clones, with 70% to 90% as singletons. The sample comprised PBMCs. The receptors here all came from a woman aged 18-30 years in good health and CMV-seronegative. Both conserved end residues are part of each CDR3. The D gene is left open where the match is weak. Size tells how often a clone was seen (once, few, many) or the class of an expanded clone, and some rows leave it out.

v_call	d_call	clone_size	j_call	cdr3_nt	cdr3_aa
TRBV10-3	.	.	TRBJ1-1	TGTGCCATCAGATCACACCCGAACACTGAAGCTTTCTTT	CAIRSHPNTEAFF
TRBV5-1	TRBD2	.	TRBJ2-2	TGCGCCAGCAGCTTGCAGGGTCCGCGGGAGGCTTCGGAGCTGTTTTTT	CASSLQGPREASELFF
TRBV28	TRBD1	.	TRBJ1-2	TGTGCCAGCAGTCCCGGGGACAGGGGAGGCTATGGCTACACCTTC	CASSPGDRGGYGYTF
TRBV9	TRBD1	.	TRBJ2-3	TGTGCCAGCAGCGAGACAGGGACAGATACGCAGTATTTT	CASSETGTDTQYF
TRBV2	.	once	TRBJ2-2	TGTGCCAGCCGAGAGGCGCCGGGATCCACCGGGGAGCTGTTTTTT	CASREAPGSTGELFF
TRBV27	TRBD2	.	TRBJ2-1	TGTGCCAGCAGGGGCGGGACTAGCGGTAACAATGAGCAGTTCTTC	CASRGGTSGNNEQFF
TRBV7-9	TRBD2	once	TRBJ2-3	TGTGCCAGCAGCTCCAGAGACCGACTAGCGGGAGCGGGAGATACGCAGTATTTT	CASSSRDRLAGAGDTQYF
TRBV14	.	.	TRBJ1-3	TGTGCCAGCAGCCACAGGGGCGGCTCTGGAAACACCATATATTTT	CASSHRGGSGNTIYF
TRBV5-4	TRBD1	.	TRBJ2-7	TGTGCCAGCAGCTTGGTTGACAGGGGAACGAACGAGCAGTACTTC	CASSLVDRGTNEQYF
TRBV5-4	.	.	TRBJ1-1	TGTGCCAGCAGCTTGACAGGTCTGAACACTGAAGCTTTCTTT	CASSLTGLNTEAFF
TRBV19	.	.	TRBJ2-3	TGTGCCAGTTCCCTTATTGTAGGGGCAGATACGCAGTATTTT	CASSLIVGADTQYF
TRBV5-1	TRBD2	few	TRBJ2-1	TGCGCCAGCAGCTTGGCCCTAGCGGCGGATGAGCAGTTCTTC	CASSLALAADEQFF
TRBV19	.	.	TRBJ2-6	TGTGCCAGTAGCCCCCTACATGGTGAGGCTGGGGCCAACGTCCTGACTTTC	CASSPLHGEAGANVLTF
TRBV4-3	TRBD2	.	TRBJ2-1	TGCGCCAGCAGGCCAATACTAGCGGGAGTAGGGAATGAGCAGTTCTTC	CASRPILAGVGNEQFF
TRBV27	TRBD2	.	TRBJ2-2	TGTGCCAGTCGCTTCCTAGCGGGAGCGACCCGAGGCACCGGGGAGCTGTTTTTT	CASRFLAGATRGTGELFF
TRBV2	TRBD2	.	TRBJ2-4	TGTGCCAGCAGTGAGGGAGGGATGGCCAAAAACATTCAGTACTTC	CASSEGGMAKNIQYF
TRBV10-1	.	.	TRBJ2-7	TGCGCCAGCAGTCCGGGACTTCCGTCGGCGCAGTACTTC	CASSPGLPSAQYF
TRBV4-3	.	once	TRBJ2-1	TGCGCCAGCAGCCAAGAGGCAGCGGCCTACAATGAGCAGTTCTTC	CASSQEAAAYNEQFF
TRBV19	.	.	TRBJ2-7	TGTGCCAGTAGTGGGCCAGGGTTGGGCGAGCAGTACTTC	CASSGPGLGEQYF
TRBV5-1	.	.	TRBJ2-3	TGCGCCAGCAGCGTCCCTACGGGGGAGCCAGATACGCAGTATTTT	CASSVPTGEPDTQYF
TRBV19	.	.	TRBJ2-7	TGTGCCAGTAGTATTCACTCTTTGAACGCCTACGAGCAGTACTTC	CASSIHSLNAYEQYF
TRBV29-1	.	.	TRBJ1-1	TGCAGCGTTCTCGTGAACACTGAAGCTTTCTTT	CSVLVNTEAFF
TRBV25-1	.	.	TRBJ1-3	TGTGCCAGCAGTGAAGCGAGAGGCTCCTTCTTGGACACCATATATTTT	CASSEARGSFLDTIYF
TRBV7-8	.	.	TRBJ2-7	TGTGCCAGCAGCTCAAGAGGCGGTCCTTTCGACGAGCAGTACTTC	CASSSRGGPFDEQYF
TRBV9	TRBD1	.	TRBJ2-5	TGTGCCAGCAGCGTGGTGCCAGGGGGCGGCGAGACCCAGTACTTC	CASSVVPGGGETQYF
TRBV2	TRBD1	.	TRBJ2-2	TGTGCCAGCCGTAGTGACAGGGGAGGCTACGGGGAGCTGTTTTTT	CASRSDRGGYGELFF
TRBV19	.	.	TRBJ1-1	TGTGCCAGTAGTATCGCAACAGGGAACACTGAAGCTTTCTTT	CASSIATGNTEAFF
TRBV27	TRBD1	few	TRBJ1-2	TGTGCCAGCAGTCCATTTGTCGGGACAGGGGGAAGAGATGGCTACACCTTC	CASSPFVGTGGRDGYTF
TRBV7-2	.	.	TRBJ2-7	TGTGCCAGCAGCTTCCGGGGATTCCACGAGCAGTACTTC	CASSFRGFHEQYF
TRBV4-1	TRBD2	.	TRBJ2-7	TGCGCCAGCAGCCAACCGGGGGGTGCCGAGCAGTACTTC	CASSQPGGAEQYF
TRBV7-2	TRBD1	.	TRBJ2-5	TGTGCCAGCAGCTTCAGGGGGCGCAAGGAGACCCAGTACTTC	CASSFRGRKETQYF
TRBV29-1	TRBD1	.	TRBJ1-4	TGCAGCGTTAAACAGGGGGCTAATGAAAAACTGTTTTTT	CSVKQGANEKLFF